The T cell receptor (beta chain) under discussion was sequenced for a study of blood T cell repertoires in COVID-19. Original analysis: Scientists estimated how many nucleated cells there were by amplifying reference gene primers. Data came from immunoSEQ multiplex PCR; TCRdb stores just in-frame clones and leaves some out. V, J and clone size reflect that table, while D and trimming were determined from the DNA. This sample has about 170,000 clones, with less than 90% found just once. The germline V gene encodes CDR1 SNHLY and CDR2 FYNNEI. CDR3 length equals 15 residues. V was clipped by 4 bases and J by 8 bases; unmatched bases: 7.

V and J are TRBV2 and TRBJ2-2, with 10 bases that match TRBD2. The sequenced sample was peripheral blood. The clonotype originates from an older woman with COVID-19, enrolled during active disease. The CDR3 loop reads CASSGLAGVLGELFF. Here the CDR3 DNA reads TGTGCCAGCAGTGGCCTAGCGGGGGTCTTGGGGGAGCTGTTTTTT.